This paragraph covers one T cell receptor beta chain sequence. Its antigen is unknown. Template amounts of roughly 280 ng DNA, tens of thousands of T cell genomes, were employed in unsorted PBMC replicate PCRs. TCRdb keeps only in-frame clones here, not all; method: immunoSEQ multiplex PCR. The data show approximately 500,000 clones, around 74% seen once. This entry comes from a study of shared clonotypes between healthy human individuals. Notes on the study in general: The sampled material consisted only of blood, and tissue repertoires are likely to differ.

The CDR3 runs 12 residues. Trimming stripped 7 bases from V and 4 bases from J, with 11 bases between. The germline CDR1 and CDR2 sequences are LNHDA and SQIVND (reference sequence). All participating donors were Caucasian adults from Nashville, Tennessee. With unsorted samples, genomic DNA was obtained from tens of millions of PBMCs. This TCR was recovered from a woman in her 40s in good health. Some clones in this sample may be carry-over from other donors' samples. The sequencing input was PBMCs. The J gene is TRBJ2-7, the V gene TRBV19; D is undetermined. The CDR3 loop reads CASTDNRYEQYF. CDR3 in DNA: TGTGCCAGTACCGACAACAGATACGAGCAGTACTTC.